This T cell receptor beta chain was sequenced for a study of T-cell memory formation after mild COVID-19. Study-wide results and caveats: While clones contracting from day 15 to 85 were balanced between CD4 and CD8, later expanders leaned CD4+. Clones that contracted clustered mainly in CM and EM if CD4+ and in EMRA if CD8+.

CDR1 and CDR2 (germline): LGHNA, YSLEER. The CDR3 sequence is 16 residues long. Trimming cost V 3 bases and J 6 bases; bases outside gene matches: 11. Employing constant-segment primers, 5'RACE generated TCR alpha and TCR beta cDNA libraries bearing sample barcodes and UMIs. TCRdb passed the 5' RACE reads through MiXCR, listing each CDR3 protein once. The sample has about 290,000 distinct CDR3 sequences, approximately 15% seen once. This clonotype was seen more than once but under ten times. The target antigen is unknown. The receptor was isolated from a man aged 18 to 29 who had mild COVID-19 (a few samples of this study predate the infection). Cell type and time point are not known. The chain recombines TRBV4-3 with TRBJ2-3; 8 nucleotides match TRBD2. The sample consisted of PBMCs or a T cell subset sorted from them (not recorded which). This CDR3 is CASSQSRGGYRDTQYF. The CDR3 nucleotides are TGCGCCAGCAGCCAGTCCCGGGGGGGCTATAGGGATACGCAGTATTTT.